These 6 T cell receptor beta chains share one sample of origin, sequenced in a study of blood T cells in healthy people across ages. A J-beta primer mix and a sample-barcoded 5' primer were used in a second PCR of about 7 to 11 cycles. In TCRdb, the 5' RACE reads were re-called with MiXCR into one record per CDR3 protein. Counted here are under 800,000 distinct CDR3 sequences, roughly 21% occurring once; the ten biggest clones make up approximately 3.6%. Specimen: blood. The receptors shown here come from a man aged 70 or older in good health.

This clonotype has just a few counts. The J gene is TRBJ2-5, the V gene TRBV12-3 or TRBV12-4; D possibly uses TRBD1 or TRBD2 (7 bases each). Between the trimmed V and J ends, which lost 3 bases and 3 bases, there was a span of 11 bases. CDR3 size: 14 residues. CDR3 coding DNA: TGTGCCAGCAGTTTGCAGGGGGGGAAAGAGACCCAGTACTTC. Translation gives CASSLQGGKETQYF.

The rearrangement joins TRBV12-3 or TRBV12-4 to TRBJ2-2; TRBD2 matches 8 bases. V was clipped by 2 bases and J by 6 bases; unmatched bases: 8. There are 16 residues in the CDR3. CDR3 protein: CASSLSPAGGPGELFF. The CDR3 DNA reads as TGTGCCAGCAGTTTATCCCCGGCGGGAGGTCCCGGGGAGCTGTTTTTT.

The V and J genes are TRBV20-1 and TRBJ1-1; 10 bases map to TRBD1. The J segment lost 6 bases and the V segment lost 6 bases, leaving 7 bases of the junction unmatched. CDR3 length: 13 amino acids. CDR1 and CDR2 (germline): DFQATT, SNEGSKA (reference sequence). As DNA, the CDR3 is TGCAGTGCGAACCGGGACAGGGGTTCTGAAGCTTTCTTT. It translates to CSANRDRGSEAFF.

The V call is TRBV7-9, the J call TRBJ2-2; D ambiguous. Germline CDR1 SEHNR, CDR2 FQNEAQ (reference sequence). The CDR3 has 15 amino acids. The V gene lost 1 base and the J gene lost 3 bases, with 9 bases spanning the gap. CDR3 sequence (DNA): TGTGCCAGCAGCTTAGGCTCGGCTGACACCGGGGAGCTGTTTTTT. This encodes CASSLGSADTGELFF. The full variable domain, its missing parts supplied by reference TRBV7-9 and TRBJ2-2, is DTGVSQNPRHKITKRGQNVTFRCDPISEHNRLYWYRQTLGQGPEFLTYFQNEAQLEKSRLLSDRFSAERPKGSFSTLEIQRTEQGDSAMYLCASSLGSADTGELFFGEGSRLTVL.

This clonotype was seen repeatedly, ten times or more. V usage is TRBV4-3 and J usage is TRBJ2-5, with 8 nucleotides matching TRBD1. Germline values: CDR1 LGHNA, CDR2 YSLEER. The length of the CDR3 is 15 residues. V shed 0 bases, J shed 3 bases, and the junction held 3 bases outside the gene matches. The CDR3 loop reads CASSQDGTGEETQYF. CDR3 coding DNA: TGCGCCAGCAGCCAAGATGGGACAGGTGAAGAGACCCAGTACTTC.

This chain connects TRBV4-3 to TRBJ2-6; possibly TRBD2 for D (6 bases). The V gene's germline CDR1 is LGHNA and CDR2 YSLEER. This CDR3 is built from 16 residues. The V gene lost 1 base and the J gene lost 3 bases, with 10 bases spanning the gap. The CDR3 sequence is CASSQAGDGGANVLTF. For the CDR3, the DNA is TGCGCCAGCAGCCAAGCGGGAGACGGTGGGGCCAACGTCCTGACTTTC.